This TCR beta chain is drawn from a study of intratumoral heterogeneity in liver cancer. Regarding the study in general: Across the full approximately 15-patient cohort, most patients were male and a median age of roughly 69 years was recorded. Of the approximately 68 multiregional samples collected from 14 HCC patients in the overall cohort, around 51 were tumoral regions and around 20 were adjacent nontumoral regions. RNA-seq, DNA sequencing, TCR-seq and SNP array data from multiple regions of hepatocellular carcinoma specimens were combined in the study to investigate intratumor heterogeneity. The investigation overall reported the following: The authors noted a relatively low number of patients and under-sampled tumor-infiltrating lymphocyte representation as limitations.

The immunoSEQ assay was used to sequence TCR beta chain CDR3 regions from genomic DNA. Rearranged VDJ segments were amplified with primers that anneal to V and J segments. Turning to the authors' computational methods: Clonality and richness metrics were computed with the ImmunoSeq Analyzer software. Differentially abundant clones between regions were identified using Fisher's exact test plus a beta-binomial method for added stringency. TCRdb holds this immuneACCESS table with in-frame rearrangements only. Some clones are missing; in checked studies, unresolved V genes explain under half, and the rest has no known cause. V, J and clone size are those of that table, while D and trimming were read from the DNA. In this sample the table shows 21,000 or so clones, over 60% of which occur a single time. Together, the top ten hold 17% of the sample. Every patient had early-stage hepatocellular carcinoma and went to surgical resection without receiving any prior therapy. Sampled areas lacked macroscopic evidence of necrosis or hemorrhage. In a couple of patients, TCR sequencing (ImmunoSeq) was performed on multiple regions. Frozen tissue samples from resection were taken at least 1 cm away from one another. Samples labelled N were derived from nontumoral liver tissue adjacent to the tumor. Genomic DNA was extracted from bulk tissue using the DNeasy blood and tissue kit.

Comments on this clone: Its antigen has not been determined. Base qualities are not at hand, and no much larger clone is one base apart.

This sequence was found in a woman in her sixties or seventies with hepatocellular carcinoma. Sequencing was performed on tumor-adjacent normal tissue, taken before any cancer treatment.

The DNA sequence is as follows: TGTGCCAGCAGCGTAGTCTCGGCATCGAACACCGGGGAGCTGTTTTTT. The translation is CASSVVSASNTGELFF. The chain couples TRBV9 to TRBJ2-2, with no reliable assignment of the D segment. From cysteine to phenylalanine, the CDR3 is 16 amino acids long. The DNA shown is the 48-base CDR3, in frame from base 1. In the germline V gene, CDR1 corresponds to SGDLS and CDR2 to YYNGEE. Trimming removed 0 bases from V and 0 bases from J, leaving 9 bases between the germline ends. The variable domain in full, with residues beyond the CDR3 obtained from the reference TRBV9 and TRBJ2-2 genes, is DSGVTQTPKHLITATGQRVTLRCSPRSGDLSVYWYQQSLDQGLQFLIQYYNGEERAKGNILERFSAQQFPDLHSELNLSSLELGDSALYFCASSVVSASNTGELFFGEGSRLTVL.